A single sample gave rise to the 25 T cell receptor beta chains below, sequenced in a study of cytomegalovirus exposure and HLA in healthy donors. Researchers ran the PCR with 60 Vbeta and 13 Jbeta primers. Clones were sequenced by immunoSEQ multiplex PCR, and TCRdb holds only the in-frame ones, with some missing. The repertoire holds under 250,000 clones, with 70% to 80% as singletons. Sequenced material: PBMCs. The receptors here all came from a woman aged 25 to 45 in good health and CMV-seronegative.

In the case of this clone: The DNA is left out, because the CDR3 cannot be placed on it with certainty; the CDR3 is given as TCRdb lists it. CDR3 in amino acids: CASRFAGGNYGYPF. This chain links TRBV28 with TRBJ1-2; whether TRBD1, the table's D call, matches the DNA was not checked. A total of 14 residues make up the CDR3, ends included. Germline CDR1 reads MDHEN; CDR2 reads SYDVKM.

This clone has just one count. CDR3: CASSFRSSGGPREQYF. The CDR3 DNA reads TGTGCCAGCAGCTTCCGGTCTAGCGGGGGGCCCCGGGAGCAGTACTTC. The chain links TRBV7-2 to TRBJ2-7, with TRBD2 matching 11 bases. V shed 3 bases, J shed 7 bases, and the junction held 11 bases outside the gene matches. Looked up from germline, CDR1 is SGHTA and CDR2 is FQGNSA. The CDR3 is 16 amino acids.

The chain links TRBV5-1 to TRBJ2-6; D gene uncertain. The CDR3 loop spans 16 amino acids. Trimming took off 4 bases at V and 2 bases at J, with 13 bases between the two ends. Germline V gives CDR1 SGHRS, CDR2 YFSETQ. This chain's CDR3 is CASSLNASPGANVLTF. DNA for the CDR3: TGCGCCAGCAGCCTCAATGCGTCCCCTGGGGCCAACGTCCTGACTTTC.

The V and J genes are TRBV14 and TRBJ2-7, with TRBD1 matching over 9 bases. Germline V gene sequence: CDR1 SGHDN, CDR2 FVKESK. The CDR3 is 16 residues long. Trimming removed 3 bases from V and 5 bases from J; junction bases left unmatched: 11. The CDR3 sequence: CASSQPTGTGFDEQYF. The CDR3 nucleotides are TGTGCCAGCAGCCAGCCCACCGGGACAGGGTTCGACGAGCAGTACTTC.

CDR3 in DNA: TGTGCCAGAGACCTGCGCGGGGGAAGGTACAATGAGCAGTTCTTC. It codes for CARDLRGGRYNEQFF. The chain has TRBV19 and TRBJ2-1; TRBD2 agrees at 7 bases. Germline CDR1 is LNHDA and CDR2 is SQIVND (reference sequence). The CDR3 runs 15 residues. J was trimmed by 4 bases and V by 9 bases; bases with no gene match: 12.

The chain uses TRBV28 and TRBJ2-5; TRBD1 aligns across 11 bases. The CDR3 covers 15 residues. Losses at the gene ends were 6 bases for V and 4 bases for J; bases not matched to a gene: 7. Per germline, CDR1 MDHEN and CDR2 SYDVKM. The DNA of the CDR3 is TGTGCCAGCAGGACCGGACAGGGGGCAGGAGAGACCCAGTACTTC. This encodes CASRTGQGAGETQYF.

The V and J genes are TRBV5-8 and TRBJ1-5; 7 bases are a match to TRBD1. V lost 1 base and J lost 6; bases outside the gene matches: 4. The germline V gene has CDR1 SGHTS and CDR2 YDEGEE. This CDR3 has 14 residues. CDR3 bases: TGTGCCAGCAGCTTGTACAGGGGAGGTCAGCCCCAGCATTTT. Protein sequence: CASSLYRGGQPQHF.

Only one count was recorded for this clone. J is TRBJ1-4 and V is TRBV2; D gene uncertain. V was shortened by 3 bases and J by 8 bases, with 13 bases between the two germline ends. The length of the CDR3 is 14 residues. Germline CDR1 and CDR2: SNHLY and FYNNEI. In DNA, the CDR3 is TGTGCCAGCAGTGATTTTCTCTCGGGGGAAAAACTGTTTTTT. Translated: CASSDFLSGEKLFF.

The gene calls are TRBV4-1 and TRBJ1-5; the D is unclear. Per germline, CDR1 MGHRA and CDR2 YSYEKL. Trimming cost V 1 base and J 9 bases, with 13 bases left between them. The CDR3 contains 14 residues. CDR3 in DNA: TGCGCCAGCAGCCAAGGTGTGGGCCCCAGGCCCCAGCATTTT. Amino acids: CASSQGVGPRPQHF.

The rearrangement joins TRBV19 to TRBJ2-5, with TRBD1 matching 9 bases. V was pared by 8 bases and J by 5 bases, with 0 bases of the junction left unmatched. The CDR3 runs 11 residues. CDR1 and CDR2 (germline): LNHDA, SQIVND (reference sequence). The CDR3 reads CASGQGETQYF. CDR3 coding DNA: TGTGCCAGTGGACAGGGGGAGACCCAGTACTTC. Complete variable domain (other parts from reference TRBV19 and TRBJ2-5): DGGITQSPKYLFRKEGQNVTLSCEQNLNHDAMYWYRQDPGQGLRLIYYSQIVNDFQKGDIAEGYSVSREKKESFPLTVTSAQKNPTAFYLCASGQGETQYFGPGTRLLVL.

V gene TRBV5-6 combines with J gene TRBJ2-3; D possibly corresponds to TRBD2 (6 bases). The germline V gene has CDR1 SGHDT and CDR2 YYEEEE. This CDR3 has 15 amino acids. V was shortened by 2 bases and J by 0 bases, with 10 bases between the two germline ends. CDR3 protein: CASSLWSGSTDTQYF. The CDR3 bases are TGTGCCAGCAGCTTATGGAGCGGGAGCACAGATACGCAGTATTTT.

The chain recombines TRBV29-1 with TRBJ2-7; perhaps TRBD1 as D (5 bases). The germline V gene has CDR1 SQVTM and CDR2 ANQGSEA. Trimming stripped 3 bases from V and 2 bases from J, with 23 bases between. CDR3 length: 17 residues. CDR3 sequence reads: CSVDVPGPQIAPYEQYF. In nucleotides, the CDR3 is TGCAGCGTTGATGTCCCAGGGCCACAAATTGCGCCCTACGAGCAGTACTTC.

The J gene is TRBJ1-4, the V gene TRBV6-1; TRBD1 might be the D (5 bases). Per germline, CDR1 MNHNS and CDR2 SASEGT. V lost 6 bases to trimming and J lost 3 bases, with 11 bases between them. The CDR3 spans 14 residues. CDR3 residues: CASSGGDSNEKLFF. CDR3 sequence (DNA): TGTGCCAGCAGCGGGGGGGACTCTAATGAAAAACTGTTTTTT.

This rearrangement joins TRBV2 to TRBJ2-1, with TRBD2 matching over 9 bases. In germline, CDR1 is SNHLY, CDR2 FYNNEI. The CDR3 runs to 14 residues. The V and J ends lost 11 bases and 2 bases, in that order; junction bases with no gene match: 7. Here the CDR3 DNA reads TGTGCCGCGGGGACTAGCCAAACCTACAATGAGCAGTTCTTC. This gives the protein CAAGTSQTYNEQFF.

The V call is TRBV5-4, the J call TRBJ1-1; tentative D call: TRBD1 (5 bases). Germline CDR1 reads SGHNT; CDR2 reads YYREEE (reference sequence). Trimming cost V 7 bases and J 4 bases, with 14 bases left between them. This CDR3 is built from 13 residues. The CDR3 DNA sequence: TGTGCCAGCCACGGGGGGTTGCGCACTGAAGCTTTCTTT. Translated: CASHGGLRTEAFF.

The chain joins TRBV9 to TRBJ2-7, with D possibly being TRBD2 (5 bases). This CDR3 spans 14 amino acids. V lost 3 bases and J 4 bases, leaving 14 bases between the germline ends. Germline assignment: CDR1 SGDLS and CDR2 YYNGEE. CDR3 in DNA: TGTGCCAGCAGCGCCTCCGGGGTGGGGTACGAGCAGTACTTC. As protein: CASSASGVGYEQYF.

This clone occurred once. The rearrangement links TRBV19 to TRBJ1-6, with 7 bases aligning to TRBD1. V was clipped by 9 bases and J by 0 bases; unmatched bases: 5. CDR3 size: 15 residues. Germline V gene lookup returns CDR1 LNHDA and CDR2 SQIVND (reference sequence). CDR3 amino acids: CASRQGPSYNSPLHF. DNA of the CDR3: TGTGCCAGCCGACAGGGCCCCTCCTATAATTCACCCCTCCACTTT.

This clone was seen a handful of times. This chain links TRBV4-2 with TRBJ1-2; D not certain. V dropped 1 base and J dropped 8 bases, with 8 bases sitting between them. Germline loops: CDR1 LGHNA, CDR2 YNFKEQ. This CDR3 region has 12 residues. The CDR3: CASSQGARGYTF. DNA of the CDR3: TGTGCCAGCAGCCAAGGAGCCCGGGGCTACACCTTC.

This clone is labeled medium-sized. One junction end does not reproduce the germline sequence, and a read error may be involved. The chain recombines TRBV2 with TRBJ1-5; TRBD1 matches 8 bases. The germline V gene has CDR1 SNHLY and CDR2 FYNNEI. The CDR3 has 13 amino acids. This chain's CDR3 is CASSEHDRDRLNF. Here the CDR3 DNA reads TGTGCCAGCAGTGAGCACGACCGGGACAGGCTAAATTTT.

The rearrangement joins TRBV19 to TRBJ2-3; possibly TRBD2 for D (6 bases). Trimming stripped 7 bases from V and 1 base from J, with 18 bases between. The germline V gene has CDR1 LNHDA and CDR2 SQIVND (reference sequence). This CDR3 has 16 residues. In DNA, the CDR3 is TGTGCCAGTACCCTAAGCTGGGGGGTTGGCACAGATACGCAGTATTTT. This gives the protein CASTLSWGVGTDTQYF. The whole variable domain, remainder taken from reference TRBV19 and TRBJ2-3, is DGGITQSPKYLFRKEGQNVTLSCEQNLNHDAMYWYRQDPGQGLRLIYYSQIVNDFQKGDIAEGYSVSREKKESFPLTVTSAQKNPTAFYLCASTLSWGVGTDTQYFGPGTRLTVL.

By its share, this clone is medium-sized (0.01 to 0.1%). The rearrangement joins TRBV5-1 to TRBJ1-1; D remains unclear. Per the germline V gene, CDR1 is SGHRS and CDR2 is YFSETQ. This CDR3 has 13 residues. V dropped 1 base and J dropped 0 bases, with 4 bases sitting between them. This CDR3 reads CASSLTVNTEAFF. CDR3 DNA: TGCGCCAGCAGCTTGACGGTGAACACTGAAGCTTTCTTT.

This clone has a single count. The chain has TRBV5-6 and TRBJ2-1; 8 positions match TRBD2. Trimming removed 0 bases from V and 7 bases from J; junction bases left unmatched: 9. The length of the CDR3 is 16 residues. The V gene's germline CDR1 is SGHDT and CDR2 YYEEEE. The CDR3 loop is CASSLAVAGGWNEQFF. CDR3 nucleotides: TGTGCCAGCAGCTTGGCGGTTGCGGGGGGTTGGAATGAGCAGTTCTTC.

The V and J genes are TRBV10-3 and TRBJ2-1; D perhaps matches TRBD2 (6 bases). Trimming stripped 10 bases from V and 4 bases from J, with 20 bases between. Germline CDR1 and CDR2: ENHRY and SYGVKD. CDR3 length: 15 residues. CDR3 DNA: TGTGCCACCAGGGAGGTCGGACTGGGATACAATGAGCAGTTCTTC. This translates into CATREVGLGYNEQFF.

In the case of this clone: The junction shows a germline mismatch at one end, possibly a read error. V is TRBV14 and J is TRBJ1-2, with D hard to call. This CDR3 region has 12 residues. Germline assignment: CDR1 SGHDN and CDR2 FVKESK. The CDR3 loop reads CASRRSNYGYPF. The CDR3 DNA follows: TGTGCCAGCAGGCGCTCAAACTATGGCTACCCCTTC.

This sequence joins TRBV6-6 and TRBJ2-2, with 8 bases that match TRBD2. The germline CDR1 and CDR2 sequences are MNHNY and SVGAGI (reference sequence). This CDR3 contains 13 residues. Germline trimming cut 6 bases from V and 6 bases from J; bases unmatched to any gene: 3. The CDR3 region has the DNA TGTGCCAGCAGCTTGGGACTAGCCGGGGAGCTGTTTTTT. It yields the protein CASSLGLAGELFF.